Presented here are 31 T cell receptor beta chains from one specimen sequenced in a study of T cells in Graves' hyperthyroidism and ophthalmopathy. Amplification targeted TCR beta CDR3 regions from RNA transcripts. Initially, a first-round RT-PCR of the TCR CDR3 employed the HTBI primer set. TCRdb recomputed calls from the multiplex PCR reads with MiXCR, one row per CDR3 protein. Of approximately 430,000 distinct CDR3 sequences in the sample, around 15% were seen once. Sample: blood. Every receptor here comes from a young man with Graves' ophthalmopathy.

This clonotype showed up many times. The chain links TRBV5-1 to TRBJ2-7, with a weak D call TRBD1 (6 bases). The V end was cut by 3 bases, the J end by 0 bases, with 10 bases between. The CDR3 length is 14 residues. The germline V gene encodes CDR1 SGHRS and CDR2 YFSETQ. The CDR3 spells CASSSRDNSYEQYF. DNA of the CDR3: TGCGCCAGCAGCTCCCGGGACAACTCCTACGAGCAGTACTTC.

This clonotype was observed many times. The V and J genes are TRBV11-2 and TRBJ1-2; weak D call: TRBD1 (6 bases). This CDR3 is built from 16 residues. Germline CDR1 is SGHAT and CDR2 is FQNNGV. Trimming removed 6 bases at V and 4 bases at J, with 21 bases between. The CDR3 DNA sequence: TGTGCCAGCAGGGGGCCACTTCAGGGGCAAGGCTATGGCTACACCTTC. Translating gives CASRGPLQGQGYGYTF.

This clonotype was observed a few times. This chain uses TRBV5-4 with TRBJ2-7; 7 nucleotides line up with TRBD1. In germline, CDR1 is SGHNT, CDR2 YYREEE (reference sequence). Trimming took 1 base from V and 5 from J; bases not matched to a gene: 3. The CDR3 spans 13 residues. The CDR3 DNA is TGTGCCAGCAGCTTGATAACAGGGGACGAGCAGTACTTC. It yields the protein CASSLITGDEQYF.

The genes are TRBV7-9 and TRBJ1-1; D is uncertain. V was trimmed by 5 bases and J by 4 bases, leaving 14 bases between them. This CDR3 is built from 14 residues. Per germline, CDR1 SEHNR and CDR2 FQNEAQ (reference sequence). CDR3 bases: TGTGCCAGCAGCCCCCGGGTTAGTGGCACTGAAGCTTTCTTT. It specifies CASSPRVSGTEAFF.

The sample holds many counts of this clonotype. V usage is TRBV5-6 and J usage is TRBJ2-7; 8 nucleotides line up with TRBD1. The trim removed 5 bases at V and 2 bases at J, leaving 9 bases unmatched. The germline V gene has CDR1 SGHDT and CDR2 YYEEEE. CDR3 length equals 15 residues. As DNA, the CDR3 is TGTGCCAGCAGGCCGGGACAGGCAGTCCCCTACGAGCAGTACTTC. It codes for CASRPGQAVPYEQYF.

This clonotype was observed at least ten times. This chain connects TRBV2 to TRBJ1-6, with 11 bases identical to TRBD1. The CDR3 is 13 residues long. In germline, CDR1 is SNHLY, CDR2 FYNNEI. The V and J ends lost 9 bases and 7 bases, in that order; junction bases with no gene match: 2. The CDR3 reads CARGQGENSPLHF. The CDR3 DNA reads TGTGCCAGGGGACAGGGGGAAAATTCACCCCTCCACTTT.

This clonotype was seen many times. The chain joins TRBV6-2 or TRBV6-3 to TRBJ2-1; D gene uncertain. The CDR3 consists of 13 residues. CDR1 MNHEY and CDR2 SVGEGT come from the germline V gene. V was shortened by 5 bases and J by 8 bases, with 13 bases between the two germline ends. The CDR3 DNA is TGTGCCAGCAGTACACTCCCGGCCCATGAGCAGTTCTTC. Translation: CASSTLPAHEQFF.

This clonotype was observed once. This may stem from a read error, because a much larger clone lies one nucleotide away. The chain employs TRBV9 and TRBJ1-4; 8 bases fit TRBD1. The CDR3 covers 15 residues. Germline CDR1 SGDLS, CDR2 YYNGEE. The CDR3 bases are TGTGTCAGCAGCGTAGACAGGGGCAGTGGTGAAAAACTGTTTTTT. It codes for CVSSVDRGSGEKLFF.

This clonotype was recorded at least ten times. This sequence joins TRBV5-1 and TRBJ2-1, with 9 nucleotides matching TRBD1. V lost 4 bases to trimming and J lost 2 bases; unmatched junction nucleotides: 4. There are 15 residues in the CDR3. Germline CDR1 reads SGHRS; CDR2 reads YFSETQ. The CDR3 bases are TGCGCCAGCAGCCGCTGGACAGGGGCCTACAATGAGCAGTTCTTC. This encodes CASSRWTGAYNEQFF.

This clonotype appeared a few times. Here the CDR3 DNA reads TGTGCCAGCAGTTACGGGGGGACCACAGATACGCAGTATTTT. This sequence encodes CASSYGGTTDTQYF. The chain uses TRBV6-6 and TRBJ2-3; possibly TRBD2 for D (6 bases). Per the germline V gene, CDR1 is MNHNY and CDR2 is SVGAGI (reference sequence). V gave up 2 bases and J gave up 2 bases, with 8 bases separating them. CDR3 size: 14 residues.

This clonotype has at least ten counts. The rearrangement joins TRBV14 to TRBJ2-1; D call uncertain. Trimming pared 4 bases from V and 7 bases from J, leaving 8 bases between. Germline-derived CDR1 and CDR2 are SGHDN and FVKESK. CDR3 size: 12 residues. The CDR3 loop is CASSRSLNEQFF. The CDR3 coding sequence is TGTGCCAGCAGCCGTAGCCTTAATGAGCAGTTCTTC.

This clonotype was counted at least ten times. The chain is built from TRBV5-6 and TRBJ2-3; 7 nucleotides match TRBD1. The V and J ends lost 4 bases and 6 bases, in that order; junction bases with no gene match: 11. This CDR3 contains 15 residues. The V gene's germline CDR1 is SGHDT and CDR2 YYEEEE. The CDR3 is CASSTGTQGPDTQYF. As DNA, the CDR3 is TGTGCCAGCAGCACTGGGACACAGGGGCCGGATACGCAGTATTTT.

This sequence joins TRBV10-3 and TRBJ2-1, with D perhaps being TRBD1 or TRBD2 (5 bases each). V was shortened by 3 bases and J by 6 bases, with 12 bases between the two germline ends. This CDR3 has 14 residues. The germline V gene encodes CDR1 ENHRY and CDR2 SYGVKD. The CDR3 reads CAISDLGRRNEQFF. The CDR3 DNA reads TGTGCCATCAGTGACTTGGGACGACGCAATGAGCAGTTCTTC.

This clonotype was counted ten times or more. The genes are TRBV5-1 and TRBJ2-5, with TRBD1 identical over 10 bases. J was trimmed by 4 bases and V by 7 bases; bases with no gene match: 10. This CDR3 comprises 15 residues. Germline lookup yields CDR1 SGHRS and CDR2 YFSETQ. The CDR3 bases are TGCGCCAGCTCCCTTACGGGGGACAGGGGAGAGACCCAGTACTTC. It encodes CASSLTGDRGETQYF.

This clonotype has a handful of counts. This chain connects TRBV27 to TRBJ2-7, with D uncertain. In germline, CDR1 is MNHEY, CDR2 SMNVEV (reference sequence). The CDR3 spans 14 residues. The ends were cut back, 5 bases at V and 3 bases at J, with 14 bases in the middle. The CDR3 region is CASSRTNSYYEQYF. The CDR3 DNA reads as TGTGCCAGCAGTAGGACCAATTCTTACTACGAGCAGTACTTC.

This clonotype was found a few times. The chain carries TRBV24-1 and TRBJ2-2; maybe TRBD2 (7 bases). The V gene lost 7 bases and the J gene lost 0 bases, with 11 bases spanning the gap. Germline V gene lookup returns CDR1 KGHDR and CDR2 SFDVKD. The CDR3 spans 15 residues. The CDR3 region has the DNA TGTGCCACCAGAAGGGGGGGAACGAACACCGGGGAGCTGTTTTTT. This sequence encodes CATRRGGTNTGELFF.

The table lists this clonotype with a few counts. V and J are TRBV6-5 and TRBJ2-6; the D is unclear. V dropped 0 bases and J dropped 0 bases, with 9 bases sitting between them. Germline loops: CDR1 MNHEY, CDR2 SVGAGI. CDR3 length: 17 residues. The CDR3 bases are TGTGCCAGCAGTTACTCGATGGTTAGCTCTGGGGCCAACGTCCTGACTTTC. It yields the protein CASSYSMVSSGANVLTF.

This clonotype has at least ten counts. CDR3 sequence: CASSPNAVAGGEQYF. The CDR3 DNA reads as TGTGCCAGCAGCCCTAACGCCGTAGCGGGAGGTGAGCAGTACTTC. The V call is TRBV11-1, the J call TRBJ2-7; 10 positions agree with TRBD2. Germline-derived CDR1 and CDR2 are SGHAT and FQDESV (reference sequence). The CDR3 is 15 amino acids. The ends lost 5 bases at V and 7 bases at J; junction bases unmatched: 11.

The table lists this clonotype with a count of one. This rearrangement joins TRBV6-2 or TRBV6-3 to TRBJ2-2; 8 bases line up with TRBD1. The ends lost 11 bases at V and 4 bases at J; junction bases unmatched: 6. This CDR3 contains 13 residues. Per germline, CDR1 MNHEY and CDR2 SVGEGT. The CDR3 protein is CAASTGGTGELFF. The CDR3, as DNA: TGTGCCGCGAGTACAGGGGGCACCGGGGAGCTGTTTTTT.

This clonotype was seen many times. DNA of the CDR3: TGTGCCAGCAGTCTCGCAGACCACCCCCCCTACGAGCAGTACTTC. Its translation: CASSLADHPPYEQYF. This sequence joins TRBV27 and TRBJ2-7; no reliable D call. This CDR3 region has 15 residues. The V gene's germline CDR1 is MNHEY and CDR2 SMNVEV (reference sequence). V was cut by 5 bases and J by 2 bases, with 16 bases left in between.

This clonotype has a count of ten or more. The chain has TRBV27 and TRBJ2-3; 7 bases fit TRBD1. V lost 5 bases, J lost 1 base, and 6 bases stayed unmatched. The CDR3 has 15 amino acids. Germline V gene data show CDR1 as MNHEY and CDR2 as SMNVEV (reference sequence). The CDR3 sequence: CASSLRQGRTDTQYF. The CDR3 DNA reads as TGTGCCAGCAGTCTCCGACAGGGTCGCACAGATACGCAGTATTTT.

The chain joins TRBV4-3 to TRBJ2-6; TRBD2 might be the D (5 bases). V was shortened by 2 bases and J by 2 bases, with 16 bases between the two germline ends. This CDR3 has 18 residues. The V gene's germline CDR1 is LGHNA and CDR2 YSLEER. The CDR3: CASSQRQTISAGANVLTF. The DNA of the CDR3 is TGCGCCAGCAGCCAACGTCAGACTATTAGCGCTGGGGCCAACGTCCTGACTTTC.

In the case of this clonotype: A much larger clone is a single base away; this may be a read error. The chain employs TRBV6-5 and TRBJ1-4; no reliable D call. The germline V gene encodes CDR1 MNHEY and CDR2 SVGAGI. The CDR3 sequence is 15 residues long. Here the CDR3 reads CTSSYEDGTNEKLFF. The CDR3 region has the DNA TGTACCAGCAGTTACGAGGACGGGACTAATGAAAAACTGTTTTTT.

The table lists this clonotype with many counts. This chain uses TRBV11-3 with TRBJ1-1; no firm D call. CDR1 SGHNT and CDR2 YENEEA come from the germline V gene. CDR3 length: 12 amino acids. V lost 0 bases and J lost 10, with 9 bases in between. This CDR3 reads CASSLDLGRAFF. DNA of the CDR3: TGTGCCAGCAGCTTAGATTTGGGTAGAGCTTTCTTT.

The rearrangement uses TRBV9 and TRBJ1-6; possibly TRBD1 for D (6 bases). The CDR3 contains 14 residues. Per the germline V gene, CDR1 is SGDLS and CDR2 is YYNGEE. V dropped 5 bases and J dropped 10 bases, with 16 bases sitting between them. The CDR3 region is CASSNGGAGSPLHF. The DNA for the CDR3 is TGTGCCAGCAGTAATGGGGGGGCAGGATCACCCCTCCACTTT. Looking up the rest from reference TRBV9 and TRBJ1-6 gives the full variable domain: DSGVTQTPKHLITATGQRVTLRCSPRSGDLSVYWYQQSLDQGLQFLIQYYNGEERAKGNILERFSAQQFPDLHSELNLSSLELGDSALYFCASSNGGAGSPLHFGNGTRLTVT.

The V gene is TRBV11-2, the J gene TRBJ2-7; a weak D match, TRBD1 (6 bases). This CDR3 is built from 15 residues. Trimming stripped 0 bases from V and 4 bases from J, with 13 bases between. CDR1 and CDR2 (germline): SGHAT, FQNNGV. The CDR3 region is CASSLDPSRGYEQYF. CDR3 coding DNA: TGTGCCAGCAGCTTAGATCCTAGTAGGGGGTACGAGCAGTACTTC.

Details on this clonotype: A read error may explain this, as a much larger clone is one base away. The chain joins TRBV6-2 or TRBV6-3 to TRBJ1-1; no reliable D call. This CDR3 is 13 amino acids long. Looked up from germline, CDR1 is MNHEY and CDR2 is SVGEGT. The CDR3 nucleotides are TGTGCCAGCGGAAGACTGGGCAACACTGAAGCTTCCTTT. Its translation: CASGRLGNTEASF.

This sequence joins TRBV7-9 and TRBJ2-6, with D unclear. CDR3 length: 20 amino acids. V lost 0 bases, J lost 0 bases, and 18 bases lay in between. From germline, CDR1 is SEHNR and CDR2 FQNEAQ (reference sequence). CDR3 region: CASSLALGWSPSSGANVLTF. DNA of the CDR3: TGTGCCAGCAGCTTAGCCCTAGGTTGGAGTCCCTCCTCTGGGGCCAACGTCCTGACTTTC. The variable domain in full, completed from reference TRBV7-9 and TRBJ2-6, reads DTGVSQNPRHKITKRGQNVTFRCDPISEHNRLYWYRQTLGQGPEFLTYFQNEAQLEKSRLLSDRFSAERPKGSFSTLEIQRTEQGDSAMYLCASSLALGWSPSSGANVLTFGAGSRLTVL.

This clonotype was seen ten or more times. The rearrangement uses TRBV12-3 or TRBV12-4 and TRBJ2-7; TRBD1 or TRBD2 may be the D gene (6 bases each). Deletions cut 7 bases from V and 0 bases from J, with 10 bases between. There are 13 residues in the CDR3. CDR3 bases: TGTGCCAGCATGCGGGGACACTCCTACGAGCAGTACTTC. Its protein product is CASMRGHSYEQYF.

The chain joins TRBV11-1 to TRBJ2-7, with TRBD1 identical over 11 bases. Germline CDR1 and CDR2: SGHAT and FQDESV (reference sequence). The CDR3 spans 15 residues. V shed 1 base and J 7 bases; nucleotides not matched to a gene: 6. The CDR3 sequence is CASSLDGTGGKEQYF. CDR3 bases: TGTGCCAGCAGCTTAGACGGGACAGGGGGTAAGGAGCAGTACTTC.

The chain joins TRBV9 to TRBJ1-1, with D perhaps TRBD1 (6 bases). V was trimmed by 2 bases and J by 3 bases, leaving 14 bases between them. This CDR3 comprises 15 residues. Per germline, CDR1 SGDLS and CDR2 YYNGEE. CDR3 sequence reads: CASSVGGAGDTEAFF. DNA of the CDR3: TGTGCCAGCAGCGTTGGGGGGGCCGGGGACACTGAAGCTTTCTTT.